This note documents a single TCR beta chain sequence. This clonotype appeared many times. Its antigen remains unidentified. Qualities for individual bases were not recorded, and no much larger clone is one base off. The time point label corresponds to: patch test 1, 2 weeks after DPC sensitization. Reading the label with the study, this specimen's treatment or condition is: therapeutic diphenylcyclopropenone sensitization with weekly scalp DPC. Blood at each patch-test visit was drawn before the patch test was applied. Patients were considered eligible if aged 18 to 70, diagnosed with alopecia and deemed suitable for DPC therapy, and patients were excluded if pregnant. Unfractionated whole blood was collected in Tempus Blood RNA tubes, and total RNA was extracted from that blood. The data originate from a study of human T cells and chemical hapten exposure (dated by TCRdb to the early 2020s). About the study as a whole: For sensitization, 2% DPC in acetone was applied to an approximately 2 cm by approximately 2 cm area of upper inner arm skin. Patch testing was done on the upper back using Finn chambers containing 0.01% DPC, and results were scored after 6 days according to International Contact Dermatitis Research Group standards. Alopecia areata with under or over 50% scalp involvement, alopecia totalis and alopecia universalis were represented in the patient cohort, which was mostly female. The study tracked peripheral blood TCR repertoire changes in vivo during primary and secondary sensitization to the hapten diphenylcyclopropenone (DPC) in alopecia patients. About 30 alopecia patients provided blood for TCR sequencing at one to four time points (pre-sensitization, 2, 6 and 24 weeks). Patient blood was sampled pre-sensitization (week 0) and at 2, 6 and about 24 weeks after DPC sensitization. Patients additionally received weekly therapeutic DPC doses to the scalp throughout the approximately 24-week study period. The libraries were sequenced as a pool, and the TCR yield per sample differed mostly because of small variations in library volumes within the pool.

From cysteine to phenylalanine, the CDR3 is 17 amino acids long. The only DNA kept is the CDR3, 51 bases in frame from the first base. Per the germline V gene (reference sequence), SEHNR is the CDR1 and FQNEAQ is the CDR2. V lost 5 bases and J lost 0 bases, and the count of bases not matched to a germline gene is 8. The method behind the library was RACE. Sequencing was carried out with a NextSeq 500. During library preparation, unique molecular identifiers were attached to individual cDNA molecules so that TCRs could be counted quantitatively and reproducibly. Both TCR alpha and TCR beta chains were sequenced from each blood RNA sample. Per the source publication's procedure: Samples had a median of about 96,000 TCRs, with a range from about 23,224 to 750,000. The Decombinator software suite was used to annotate V, J and CDR3 in the TCR reads. Every sample was subsampled to the same number of TCRs (28,000) for the PS versus PT1 abundance plots. TCRs were defined as expanded if absent before sensitization and observed at least eight times at the 2-week time point. Starting from the raw public reads, TCRdb applied fastp trimming at Q25, assembled clones with MiXCR and retained in-frame beta chains. Every CDR3 protein is listed once, alongside the most common genes and DNA of its rows. The V and J calls and clone size come from TCRdb's table, not from the authors' own analysis. This sample has about 340,000 distinct CDR3 sequences in its table, and roughly 6.9% of those were observed once. In total, the top ten clones hold 8.4% of the sample.

General study outcomes and caveats: DPC sensitization did not change how many TCRs were above 1 in 1000 frequency, and no evidence was found of alterations in global repertoire structure. Significantly more large CDR3 similarity clusters were formed by expanded TCRs than by pre-sensitization or healthy control sets, consistent with antigen-driven responses. All patients had alopecia, a presumed autoimmune disease, so their immune response might differ from that of healthy individuals. Repeated subsampling changed both the strength of the expansion versus patch-test correlation and the threshold at which the correlation became significant. Patch test score was positively correlated with the number of PT1 expanded TCRs, with significance at thresholds 8, 16 and 32 but not at 4.

The chain uses TRBV7-9 and TRBJ1-3, and 9 junctional nucleotides match TRBD1. The clonotype comes from a woman aged 18-35 years with alopecia areata. Some clones in this sample may be carry-over from other donors' samples. Sequenced material: whole blood, taken in connection with sensitization to the hapten diphenylcyclopropenone (DPC). For the CDR3, the sequence is CASSPGTGMSSGNTIYF. The DNA sequence is TGTGCCAGCAGCCCCGGGACAGGGATGAGCTCTGGAAACACCATATATTTT.